This T cell receptor beta chain emerged from a study of T cell responses to AZD1222 COVID-19 vaccine. The table came from immunoSEQ multiplex PCR; TCRdb's copy has only in-frame clones and leaves some out. The sample yields 150,000 to 200,000 clones, roughly nine tenths seen once. Whole-study findings and limits: With two AZD1222 doses given, Spike-specific TCR breadth and depth both rose. In a largely white British group with more females than males, clonal diversity was possibly underestimated.

Comment on this clone: Its target is unknown.

The CDR3 is made up of 15 amino acids. Germline lookup yields CDR1 SNHLY and CDR2 FYNNEI. Losses at the gene ends were 6 bases for V and 7 bases for J; bases not matched to a gene: 14. The source is an adult in good health. The chain links TRBV2 to TRBJ2-5; TRBD2 matches at 7 bases. Sequenced here: peripheral blood, sampled on day 0 of AZD1222 vaccination. The DNA for the CDR3 is TGTGCCAGCAGCCTACTAGCTGGGGGGGGAGGGACCCAGTACTTC. Its protein is CASSLLAGGGGTQYF.